This note documents a single T cell receptor (beta chain) sequence. Primers used in a second PCR of roughly 6 to 11 cycles were a sample-barcoded 5' primer and a J-beta primer mix. One entry per CDR3 protein, called by TCRdb with MiXCR from the 5' RACE reads. The sample has hundreds of thousands of distinct CDR3 sequences, 45% to 65% seen once; the top ten hold approximately 40%. CDR3 length: 12 residues. The ends were cut back, 11 bases at V and 0 bases at J, with 10 bases in the middle. Germline CDR1 is ENHRY and CDR2 is SYGVKD. This sample stems from a study of blood T cells in healthy people across ages.

The source material was blood. The chain joins TRBV10-3 to TRBJ2-5; D not certain. The TCR originated in a man aged 55 to 70 in good health. The CDR3 reads CAVGIYQETQYF. CDR3 DNA: TGTGCCGTAGGAATATACCAAGAGACCCAGTACTTC.